These 32 T cell receptor beta chains were sequenced from one sample in a study of blood T cell repertoires in COVID-19. Repertoires were generated with immunoSEQ multiplex PCR, while TCRdb's copy carries only in-frame clones and drops some. The data show more than 85,000 clones, roughly 87% seen once. Sequencing used peripheral blood. All receptors come from a woman aged 50 to 60 with COVID-19, enrolled during active disease.

The chain uses TRBV19 and TRBJ1-1; 7 nucleotides line up with TRBD1. V lost 1 base and J lost 0; bases outside the gene matches: 2. Germline V gives CDR1 LNHDA, CDR2 SQIVND (reference sequence). The CDR3 loop spans 15 amino acids. CDR3 region: CASSIGGQLNTEAFF. As DNA, the CDR3 is TGTGCCAGTAGTATAGGGGGACAGCTGAACACTGAAGCTTTCTTT.

The chain uses TRBV7-9 and TRBJ2-7, with D tentatively TRBD1 (6 bases). With 0 bases removed from V and 4 bases from J, the gap between germline ends came to 10 bases. The CDR3 sequence is 14 residues long. From germline, CDR1 is SEHNR and CDR2 FQNEAQ (reference sequence). CDR3 nucleotides: TGTGCCAGCAGCTTAGCTCGGACAGAGTACGAGCAGTACTTC. This encodes CASSLARTEYEQYF.

V gene TRBV2 combines with J gene TRBJ2-1; TRBD2 aligns across 10 bases. There are 16 residues in the CDR3. Trimming removed 4 bases from V and 4 bases from J; junction bases left unmatched: 7. Germline assignment: CDR1 SNHLY and CDR2 FYNNEI. The CDR3 DNA follows: TGTGCCAGCAGTGGGACTAGCGGACCCCGTTACAATGAGCAGTTCTTC. Protein product: CASSGTSGPRYNEQFF.

The chain recombines TRBV9 with TRBJ1-3; D unresolved. V was clipped by 2 bases and J by 2 bases, with 8 bases between them. Germline assignment: CDR1 SGDLS and CDR2 YYNGEE. The CDR3 consists of 14 residues. CDR3 residues: CASSVTLTGNTIYF. DNA for the CDR3: TGTGCCAGCAGCGTGACTCTAACTGGAAACACCATATATTTT.

This rearrangement joins TRBV19 to TRBJ1-1, with D maybe TRBD1 (6 bases). CDR1 is LNHDA and CDR2 is SQIVND in the germline V gene (reference sequence). The CDR3 covers 14 residues. V was shortened by 5 bases and J by 4 bases, with 14 bases between the two germline ends. In DNA form, the CDR3 reads TGTGCCAGTAGTGCTCCAGGGGTTCCCACTGAAGCTTTCTTT. This translates into CASSAPGVPTEAFF.

The rearrangement links TRBV18 to TRBJ2-7, with 7 positions matching TRBD2. Per the germline V gene, CDR1 is KGHSH and CDR2 is LQKENI. The ends lost 6 bases at V and 7 bases at J; junction bases unmatched: 12. This CDR3 is built from 14 residues. The CDR3 DNA reads as TGTGCCAGCTCCCAACTGACGCAGGGAGGGGAGCAGTACTTC. This encodes CASSQLTQGGEQYF.

The chain couples TRBV6-5 to TRBJ1-6; D is undetermined. Germline V gene data show CDR1 as MNHEY and CDR2 as SVGAGI. This CDR3 has 15 amino acids. V lost 5 bases and J lost 8, with 16 bases in between. The chain's CDR3 is CASSPQPRRDSPLHF. The CDR3 DNA is TGTGCCAGCAGTCCTCAGCCCCGGAGGGATTCACCCCTCCACTTT.

CDR3 sequence reads: CASSQGGPDTQYF. CDR3 in DNA: TGTGCCAGCAGCCAGGGGGGTCCAGATACGCAGTATTTT. V gene TRBV4-2 combines with J gene TRBJ2-3; D perhaps matches TRBD2 (6 bases). Germline-derived CDR1 and CDR2 are LGHNA and YNFKEQ. This CDR3 is 13 amino acids long. The V and J ends lost 3 bases and 4 bases respectively, with 8 bases between them.

This clone was recorded only once. The chain has TRBV7-2 and TRBJ2-7, with TRBD1 identical over 7 bases. This CDR3 has 14 residues. V dropped 5 bases and J dropped 2; count of bases not matched to a gene: 6. Germline-derived CDR1 and CDR2 are SGHTA and FQGNSA. CDR3 amino acids: CASSRDRVTYEQYF. The CDR3 DNA sequence: TGTGCCAGCAGCCGCGACAGGGTTACCTACGAGCAGTACTTC.

Written as DNA, the CDR3 is TGTGCCAGCAGCCGAGGAGGACTAGCGGGGCTCAATGAGCAGTTCTTC. Encoded protein: CASSRGGLAGLNEQFF. The chain couples TRBV5-4 to TRBJ2-1, with TRBD2 identical over 12 bases. Germline V CDR1 and CDR2: SGHNT, YYREEE (reference sequence). With 4 bases clipped from V and 6 bases from J, the junction kept 8 bases outside the gene matches. This CDR3 contains 16 residues. The entire variable domain, with the rest obtained from reference TRBV5-4 and TRBJ2-1, is as follows: ETGVTQSPTHLIKTRGQQVTLRCSSQSGHNTVSWYQQALGQGPQFIFQYYREEENGRGNFPPRFSGLQFPNYSSELNVNALELDDSALYLCASSRGGLAGLNEQFFGPGTRLTVL.

This clone was seen just once. The chain joins TRBV10-3 to TRBJ1-6; a weak D match, TRBD1 (5 bases). CDR3 length equals 15 residues. The V end lost 10 bases, the J end lost 7 bases, and 20 bases lay between the germline ends. Germline V gene data show CDR1 as ENHRY and CDR2 as SYGVKD. DNA for the CDR3: TGTGCCACCCTAACACCCGGGGGACCCAATTCACCCCTCCACTTT. The encoded protein is CATLTPGGPNSPLHF.

The chain combines TRBV3-1 (or the pseudogene TRBV3-2) with TRBJ1-4, with 7 nucleotides matching TRBD1. The CDR3 is made up of 16 amino acids. CDR1 is LGHDT, CDR2 YNNKEL, per germline (reference sequence). V lost 0 bases, J lost 4 bases, and 5 bases stayed unmatched. CDR3 bases: TGTGCCAGCAGCCAAGATCCGGGACAGCGTAATGAAAAACTGTTTTTT. It yields the protein CASSQDPGQRNEKLFF.

The V call is TRBV5-4, the J call TRBJ2-2; the match to TRBD1 covers 7 bases. Germline loops: CDR1 SGHNT, CDR2 YYREEE (reference sequence). V dropped 4 bases and J dropped 4; count of bases not matched to a gene: 7. The CDR3 runs 15 residues. The CDR3 nucleotides are TGTGCCAGCAGCCCCTCAGGGGGAGTCACCGGGGAGCTGTTTTTT. Translation: CASSPSGGVTGELFF.

The chain carries TRBV7-5 and TRBJ2-7; whether TRBD2, the table's D call, matches the DNA was not checked. TRBV7-5 is flagged as a pseudogene. The CDR3 sequence is 16 residues long. CDR3 protein: CARSPSWFLSSYEQYF. Here the CDR3 DNA reads TGTGCCAGAAGCCCGAGCTGGTTCTTAAGCTCCTACGAGCAGTACTTC.

The genes are TRBV7-9 and TRBJ1-2, with a weak D call TRBD1 (6 bases). V was shortened by 5 bases and J by 0 bases, with 13 bases between the two germline ends. The CDR3 totals 15 residues. Germline CDR1 is SEHNR and CDR2 is FQNEAQ (reference sequence). DNA for the CDR3: TGTGCCAGCAGCCCGCCCGGGACACCTAACTATGGCTACACCTTC. Amino acid sequence: CASSPPGTPNYGYTF.

The chain has TRBV7-3 and TRBJ2-3; 9 nucleotides agree with TRBD2. Germline-derived CDR1 and CDR2 are SGHTA and FQGTGA. V lost 5 bases and J lost 3; bases outside the gene matches: 3. The CDR3 extends over 14 amino acids. Written as DNA, the CDR3 is TGTGCCAGCAGCCAAAGCGGGGGGACAGATACGCAGTATTTT. Its translation: CASSQSGGTDTQYF.

The chain recombines TRBV2 with TRBJ1-1, with TRBD1 matching 12 bases. The V segment lost 3 bases and the J segment 4 bases; nucleotides outside the gene matches: 0. The CDR3 totals 14 residues. Germline CDR1 is SNHLY and CDR2 is FYNNEI. CDR3 protein: CASSEGQGATEAFF. The CDR3 DNA is TGTGCCAGCAGTGAGGGACAGGGGGCCACTGAAGCTTTCTTT.

The chain recombines TRBV11-3 with TRBJ2-7; 9 positions match TRBD1. CDR1 and CDR2 (germline): SGHNT, YENEEA. The CDR3 contains 15 residues. The V and J ends lost 8 bases and 4 bases, in that order; junction bases with no gene match: 12. CDR3 residues: CASAHRLGQGYEQYF. The CDR3 DNA reads TGTGCCAGCGCCCATCGGTTGGGACAGGGTTACGAGCAGTACTTC.

The chain combines TRBV29-1 with TRBJ2-7, with D perhaps TRBD1 (5 bases). CDR1 is SQVTM, CDR2 ANQGSEA, per germline. Trimming pared 4 bases from V and 0 bases from J, leaving 7 bases between. The CDR3 runs 12 residues. The CDR3 coding sequence is TGCAGCGTTGTGGGGCGCTCCTACGAGCAGTACTTC. Amino acid sequence: CSVVGRSYEQYF.

The chain couples TRBV3-1 (or the pseudogene TRBV3-2) to TRBJ2-4; D gene ambiguous. Germline V gene lookup returns CDR1 LGHDT and CDR2 YNNKEL (reference sequence). The CDR3 extends over 12 amino acids. The ends were cut back, 8 bases at V and 3 bases at J, with 8 bases in the middle. The CDR3 is CASSRSKNIQYF. CDR3 nucleotide sequence: TGTGCCAGCTCTCGGAGCAAAAACATTCAGTACTTC.

As DNA, the CDR3 is TGTGCCACCAGTGAGGGAGAGGAGCAGTATTTT. This codes for CATSEGEEQYF. This sequence joins TRBV24-1 and TRBJ2-3; weak D call: TRBD2 (5 bases). The germline V gene has CDR1 KGHDR and CDR2 SFDVKD. Trimming removed 4 bases at V and 11 bases at J, with 9 bases between. The CDR3 extends over 11 amino acids.

The CDR3: CAWSNGWPGLNTEAFF. In DNA, the CDR3 is TGTGCCTGGAGTAATGGGTGGCCCGGGTTGAACACTGAAGCTTTCTTT. The chain is built from TRBV30 and TRBJ1-1; the D is unclear. CDR1 and CDR2 from the germline V gene are GTSNPN and SVGIG (reference sequence). The CDR3 runs to 16 residues. V lost 2 bases and J 0 bases, leaving 16 bases between the germline ends.

This clone was seen only once. The rearrangement links TRBV7-2 to TRBJ2-7; tentatively, D is TRBD1 (5 bases). This CDR3 has 15 residues. V shed 5 bases and J shed 3 bases, with 17 bases lying between them. The germline gives CDR1 SGHTA, CDR2 FQGNSA. The CDR3 region has the DNA TGTGCCAGCAGCCTCGGGCAGGGTTATTTCTACGAGCAGTACTTC. Translation gives CASSLGQGYFYEQYF.

J is TRBJ1-4 and V is TRBV3-1 (or the pseudogene TRBV3-2); no clear D gene. The V gene's germline CDR1 is LGHDT and CDR2 YNNKEL (reference sequence). This CDR3 spans 15 amino acids. The V end was cut by 1 base, the J end by 2 bases, with 8 bases between. CDR3: CASSQVQLTNEKLFF. CDR3 coding DNA: TGTGCCAGCAGCCAAGTTCAACTTACTAATGAAAAACTGTTTTTT.

The chain uses TRBV7-2 and TRBJ1-6; D is unclear. In germline, CDR1 is SGHTA, CDR2 FQGNSA. This CDR3 is built from 16 residues. The V and J ends lost 5 bases and 8 bases respectively, with 19 bases between them. The CDR3 region is CASSLSPGSGYSPLHF. CDR3 DNA sequence: TGTGCCAGCAGCCTATCCCCGGGGAGCGGTTATTCACCCCTCCACTTT.

The rearrangement uses TRBV27 and TRBJ2-2, with D uncertain. This CDR3 comprises 12 residues. Per germline, CDR1 MNHEY and CDR2 SMNVEV (reference sequence). The V end lost 3 bases, the J end lost 3 bases, and 2 bases lay between the germline ends. CDR3 region: CASSFDTGELFF. Here the CDR3 DNA reads TGTGCCAGCAGTTTCGACACCGGGGAGCTGTTTTTT.

The chain recombines TRBV10-2 with TRBJ2-3, with 10 bases identical to TRBD2. V gave up 2 bases and J gave up 3 bases; unmatched junction bases: 8. This CDR3 is 17 amino acids long. Germline CDR1 reads WSHSY; CDR2 reads SAAADI. CDR3 coding DNA: TGCGCCAGCAGTGAGAGGGGCCTGGGACTAGCGACAGATACGCAGTATTTT. Protein product: CASSERGLGLATDTQYF.

In this sample, this clone turned up a few times. The chain employs TRBV4-1 and TRBJ1-1, with 7 positions matching TRBD1. Germline V lookup: CDR1 MGHRA, CDR2 YSYEKL. V trimming: 0 bases; J trimming: 3 bases; junction bases outside the gene matches: 10. This CDR3 comprises 17 residues. DNA of the CDR3: TGCGCCAGCAGCCAAGAGTCCCTTAGGACAGGTGACACTGAAGCTTTCTTT. Translated: CASSQESLRTGDTEAFF.

The chain combines TRBV7-8 with TRBJ1-1; 7 nucleotides line up with TRBD1. Germline V gene lookup returns CDR1 SGHVS and CDR2 FQNEAQ. V lost 5 bases and J lost 5; bases outside the gene matches: 8. There are 14 residues in the CDR3. CDR3 in amino acids: CASSANRGGTEAFF. In DNA, the CDR3 is TGTGCCAGCAGCGCCAACAGGGGCGGAACTGAAGCTTTCTTT.

DNA for the CDR3: TGTGCCAGCAGTGAGCGGGGCGGGGCAGGGGGGTTCTACAATGAGCAGTTCTTC. It yields the protein CASSERGGAGGFYNEQFF. The V gene is TRBV6-1, the J gene TRBJ2-1; a weak D match, TRBD1 (7 bases). The CDR3 contains 18 residues. Deletions cut 3 bases from V and 3 bases from J, with 21 bases between. The V gene's germline CDR1 is MNHNS and CDR2 SASEGT.

The chain recombines TRBV5-1 with TRBJ2-2, with TRBD1 identical over 7 bases. CDR3 size: 15 residues. Germline V gene sequence: CDR1 SGHRS, CDR2 YFSETQ. With 4 bases clipped from V and 5 bases from J, the junction kept 8 bases outside the gene matches. CDR3 in amino acids: CASSDPRGRTGELFF. DNA for the CDR3: TGCGCCAGCAGCGACCCGAGGGGGCGAACCGGGGAGCTGTTTTTT.

CDR3 in DNA: TGTGCCAGCAGCGCCCTGGACAGCCCCCCGCATTCACCCCTCCACTTT. This gives the protein CASSALDSPPHSPLHF. This chain uses TRBV9 with TRBJ1-6, with D tentatively TRBD1 (6 bases). The germline CDR1 and CDR2 sequences are SGDLS and YYNGEE. This CDR3 has 16 residues. Trimming cost V 3 bases and J 8 bases, with 18 bases left between them.